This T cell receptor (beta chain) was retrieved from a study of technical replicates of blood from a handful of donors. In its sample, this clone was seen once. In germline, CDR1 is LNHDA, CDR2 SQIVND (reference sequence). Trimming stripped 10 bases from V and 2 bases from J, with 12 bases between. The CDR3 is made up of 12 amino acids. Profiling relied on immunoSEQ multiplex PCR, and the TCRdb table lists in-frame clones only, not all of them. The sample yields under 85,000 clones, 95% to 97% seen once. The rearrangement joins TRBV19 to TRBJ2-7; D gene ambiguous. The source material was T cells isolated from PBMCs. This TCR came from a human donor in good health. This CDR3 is CATIDRAYEQYF. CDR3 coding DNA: TGTGCCACTATAGACCGGGCCTACGAGCAGTACTTC.